The clone carrying this T cell receptor (beta chain) has only a few counts. Its antigen is currently unknown. 13 Jbeta primers and 60 Vbeta primers were used for the PCR. Using immunoSEQ multiplex PCR, the repertoire was profiled, and TCRdb retains in-frame clones only, with some absent. The table lists about 130,000 clones, roughly three quarters of them singletons. The sample comes from a study of cytomegalovirus exposure and HLA in healthy donors. The study's findings and limits: Per a prior analysis, the majority of TCR beta V segments were productive roughly 87% or roughly 30% of the time.

CDR1 is MNHEY, CDR2 SMNVEV, per germline (reference sequence). The CDR3 has 15 amino acids. The V segment lost 5 bases and the J segment 7 bases; nucleotides outside the gene matches: 8. The receptor's source is a man aged 30 to 39 in good health and CMV-seronegative. The specimen was PBMCs. V is TRBV27 and J is TRBJ1-4; 9 bases agree with TRBD1. The CDR3 region is CASSPDRGGSEKLFF. CDR3 nucleotide sequence: TGTGCCAGCAGTCCAGACAGGGGGGGTAGTGAAAAACTGTTTTTT.